The 29 T cell receptor beta chains reported below all come from one sample, sequenced in a study of T cell responses to AZD1222 COVID-19 vaccine. TCRdb's table, derived via immunoSEQ multiplex PCR, lists solely in-frame clones and lacks some. The sample shows 140,000 to 150,000 clones, 93% of them seen only once. The starting material was peripheral blood, obtained on day 0 of AZD1222 vaccination. Source of these receptors: an adult in good health.

V is TRBV19 and J is TRBJ1-2; no reliable D call. Germline CDR1 is LNHDA and CDR2 is SQIVND (reference sequence). The CDR3 contains 14 residues. V lost 6 bases, J lost 4 bases, and 15 bases lay in between. CDR3 DNA: TGTGCCAGTAGCCCGCCTTGGGTGGCCTATGGCTACACCTTC. Its protein is CASSPPWVAYGYTF. The full variable domain, rest sourced from reference TRBV19 and TRBJ1-2, is DGGITQSPKYLFRKEGQNVTLSCEQNLNHDAMYWYRQDPGQGLRLIYYSQIVNDFQKGDIAEGYSVSREKKESFPLTVTSAQKNPTAFYLCASSPPWVAYGYTFGSGTRLTVV.

This chain links TRBV7-2 with TRBJ2-2; no reliable D call. The V end was cut by 1 base, the J end by 2 bases, with 5 bases between. The CDR3 loop spans 14 amino acids. Germline V CDR1 and CDR2: SGHTA, FQGNSA. In DNA, the CDR3 is TGTGCCAGCAGCTTAGAGGTTAACACCGGGGAGCTGTTTTTT. Protein sequence: CASSLEVNTGELFF. The whole variable domain, filled in from reference TRBV7-2 and TRBJ2-2, reads GAGVSQSPSNKVTEKGKDVELRCDPISGHTALYWYRQSLGQGLEFLIYFQGNSAPDKSGLPSDRFSAERTGGSVSTLTIQRTQQEDSAVYLCASSLEVNTGELFFGEGSRLTVL.

The rearrangement joins TRBV5-4 to TRBJ1-1; a weak D match, TRBD1 (5 bases). The V end was cut by 1 base, the J end by 7 bases, with 14 bases between. Germline CDR1 reads SGHNT; CDR2 reads YYREEE (reference sequence). CDR3 length equals 14 residues. The CDR3 DNA reads TGTGCCAGCAGCTTGAGTGGGGGGGGTAATGAAGCTTTCTTT. This encodes CASSLSGGGNEAFF.

The chain is built from TRBV11-2 and TRBJ1-1; TRBD1 matches at 10 bases. Trimming removed 5 bases from V and 4 bases from J; junction bases left unmatched: 7. This CDR3 has 15 residues. Germline values: CDR1 SGHAT, CDR2 FQNNGV. CDR3: CASSRRDRGSTEAFF. Written as DNA, the CDR3 is TGTGCCAGCAGCCGCCGGGACAGGGGAAGCACTGAAGCTTTCTTT.

This clone was seen only once. The chain recombines TRBV19 with TRBJ2-7; weak D call: TRBD2 (5 bases). Germline V gene lookup returns CDR1 LNHDA and CDR2 SQIVND (reference sequence). CDR3 length: 13 amino acids. Trimming stripped 5 bases from V and 3 bases from J, with 11 bases between. CDR3 loop: CASSFGKGYEQYF. For the CDR3, the DNA is TGTGCCAGTAGTTTCGGGAAAGGCTACGAGCAGTACTTC.

V gene TRBV6-5 combines with J gene TRBJ1-3, with D hard to call. CDR1 is MNHEY, CDR2 SVGAGI, per germline. The CDR3 contains 14 residues. Between the trimmed V and J ends, which lost 8 bases and 0 bases, there was a span of 11 bases. The CDR3 sequence: CASLRATSGNTIYF. The CDR3 DNA reads TGTGCCAGCCTACGGGCCACCTCTGGAAACACCATATATTTT.

The table lists this clone with a count of one. The V and J genes are TRBV6-2 or TRBV6-3 and TRBJ1-4; weak D call: TRBD1 (6 bases). The V end lost 5 bases, the J end lost 6 bases, and 19 bases lay between the germline ends. Germline V gene lookup returns CDR1 MNHEY and CDR2 SVGEGT. The CDR3 sequence is 16 residues long. The CDR3 bases are TGTGCCAGCAGTAATCTATACGAAGGACAGCATGAAAAACTGTTTTTT. Its translation: CASSNLYEGQHEKLFF.

This rearrangement joins TRBV13 to TRBJ1-3, with D uncertain. Deletions cut 1 base from V and 0 bases from J, with 1 base between. Germline lookup yields CDR1 PRHDT and CDR2 FYEKMQ (reference sequence). This CDR3 comprises 13 residues. This chain's CDR3 is CASSLVSGNTIYF. The CDR3 nucleotides are TGTGCCAGCAGCTTAGTCTCTGGAAACACCATATATTTT.

This chain joins TRBV19 and TRBJ2-3; a possible D gene is TRBD1 (5 bases). This CDR3 is built from 14 residues. Trimming removed 5 bases from V and 3 bases from J, with 12 bases in between. The germline CDR1 and CDR2 sequences are LNHDA and SQIVND (reference sequence). The CDR3 coding sequence is TGTGCCAGTAGTTATCAGGGAATAACAGATACGCAGTATTTT. Its translation: CASSYQGITDTQYF.

This rearrangement joins TRBV7-9 to TRBJ2-1; D gene unclear. The CDR3 extends over 14 amino acids. V lost 5 bases, J lost 12 bases, and 20 bases lay in between. Germline-derived CDR1 and CDR2 are SEHNR and FQNEAQ (reference sequence). CDR3 region: CASSPREKSGGQFF. The CDR3 region has the DNA TGTGCCAGCAGCCCACGAGAGAAATCGGGTGGGCAGTTCTTC.

The V and J genes are TRBV5-1 and TRBJ1-2, with a possible D match to TRBD1 (6 bases). The germline gives CDR1 SGHRS, CDR2 YFSETQ. Trimming removed 2 bases from V and 3 bases from J, with 17 bases in between. This CDR3 has 16 residues. DNA of the CDR3: TGCGCCAGCAGCTTAGGGCTTGGGGGCTTGGACTATGGCTACACCTTC. Amino acid sequence: CASSLGLGGLDYGYTF.

The chain recombines TRBV12-3 or TRBV12-4 with TRBJ2-7; D not resolved. Trimming took off 5 bases at V and 3 bases at J, with 11 bases between the two ends. This CDR3 is 13 amino acids long. Written as DNA, the CDR3 is TGTGCCAGCAGTCCCAGTGCGGTCTACGAGCAGTACTTC. Translated: CASSPSAVYEQYF.

The chain is built from TRBV27 and TRBJ1-6; TRBD1 matches 7 bases. V was clipped by 0 bases and J by 6 bases; unmatched bases: 2. The CDR3 is 15 residues long. Germline V lookup: CDR1 MNHEY, CDR2 SMNVEV (reference sequence). CDR3 protein: CASSLSGTVNSPLHF. CDR3 DNA: TGTGCCAGCAGTTTATCTGGGACAGTTAATTCACCCCTCCACTTT.

This clone was detected once. V and J are TRBV27 and TRBJ2-7, with 7 bases that match TRBD1. V trimming: 2 bases; J trimming: 2 bases; junction bases outside the gene matches: 9. Germline V gene lookup returns CDR1 MNHEY and CDR2 SMNVEV (reference sequence). There are 16 residues in the CDR3. In DNA, the CDR3 is TGTGCCAGCAGTTTAAATTTTGGGACAGAAACCTACGAGCAGTACTTC. Its protein product is CASSLNFGTETYEQYF.

In DNA, the CDR3 is TGTGCCAGCAGCACGGCGGGACAGGGTATCTACGAGCAGTACTTC. Translation gives CASSTAGQGIYEQYF. This chain links TRBV27 with TRBJ2-7; 9 bases agree with TRBD1. Germline trimming cut 6 bases from V and 3 bases from J; bases unmatched to any gene: 9. The CDR3 totals 15 residues. From germline, CDR1 is MNHEY and CDR2 SMNVEV (reference sequence).

The chain carries TRBV19 and TRBJ1-4; no reliable D call. Trimming took 3 bases from V and 8 from J, leaving 7 bases between them. The CDR3 runs to 12 residues. CDR1 and CDR2 from the germline V gene are LNHDA and SQIVND (reference sequence). For the CDR3, the DNA is TGTGCCAGTAGTATGGGATACGAAAAACTGTTTTTT. Its translation: CASSMGYEKLFF. Supplemented by reference TRBV19 and TRBJ1-4, the full variable domain reads DGGITQSPKYLFRKEGQNVTLSCEQNLNHDAMYWYRQDPGQGLRLIYYSQIVNDFQKGDIAEGYSVSREKKESFPLTVTSAQKNPTAFYLCASSMGYEKLFFGSGTQLSVL.

J is TRBJ1-6 and V is TRBV6-1; D ambiguous. Germline CDR1 and CDR2: MNHNS and SASEGT. V shed 3 bases and J shed 0 bases, with 21 bases lying between them. The CDR3 totals 20 residues. The CDR3 DNA sequence: TGTGCCAGCAGTGACCCCGAGCGGGAGGTCGTAAGCTCCTATAATTCACCCCTCCACTTT. Translation gives CASSDPEREVVSSYNSPLHF.

V usage is TRBV12-3 or TRBV12-4 and J usage is TRBJ1-1; D gene unclear. There are 13 residues in the CDR3. Trimming took 2 bases from V and 6 from J, leaving 10 bases between them. CDR3 loop: CASSLFLWAEAFF. The CDR3 nucleotides read TGTGCCAGCAGTTTATTCTTGTGGGCTGAAGCTTTCTTT.

V gene TRBV7-6 combines with J gene TRBJ1-4; 7 nucleotides agree with TRBD1. The CDR3 loop spans 12 amino acids. The germline CDR1 and CDR2 sequences are SGHVS and FNYEAQ. V lost 6 bases, J lost 10 bases, and 5 bases stayed unmatched. CDR3 amino acids: CASSRQGGKLFF. The DNA for the CDR3 is TGTGCCAGCAGTCGACAGGGAGGAAAACTGTTTTTT. The full variable domain, rest sourced from reference TRBV7-6 and TRBJ1-4, is GAGVSQSPRYKVTKRGQDVALRCDPISGHVSLYWYRQALGQGPEFLTYFNYEAQQDKSGLPNDRFSAERPEGSISTLTIQRTEQRDSAMYRCASSRQGGKLFFGSGTQLSVL.

The chain links TRBV2 to TRBJ1-1; D remains ambiguous. Germline lookup yields CDR1 SNHLY and CDR2 FYNNEI. V was clipped by 4 bases and J by 1 base, with 7 bases between them. The CDR3 contains 13 residues. The CDR3 bases are TGTGCCAGCAGTGCCTCAGGGAACACTGAAGCTTTCTTT. This translates into CASSASGNTEAFF.

The chain combines TRBV2 with TRBJ2-3; 8 nucleotides match TRBD1. Per germline, CDR1 SNHLY and CDR2 FYNNEI. Trimming at V came to 5 bases and at J to 0 bases, leaving 4 bases not matched to a gene. CDR3 length: 15 residues. The CDR3 sequence: CASSPGGFSTDTQYF. DNA of the CDR3: TGTGCCAGCAGTCCAGGGGGCTTCAGCACAGATACGCAGTATTTT.

V gene TRBV18 combines with J gene TRBJ1-4; no clear D gene. The CDR3 consists of 14 residues. Germline V gene lookup returns CDR1 KGHSH and CDR2 LQKENI. The V gene lost 1 base and the J gene lost 0 bases, with 3 bases spanning the gap. CDR3 in amino acids: CASSPQSTNEKLFF. The CDR3 region has the DNA TGTGCCAGCTCACCACAGTCAACTAATGAAAAACTGTTTTTT.

This chain uses TRBV6-5 with TRBJ2-2; D not certain. Germline V gene sequence: CDR1 MNHEY, CDR2 SVGAGI. The V end lost 5 bases, the J end lost 7 bases, and 8 bases lay between the germline ends. CDR3 length: 12 residues. Written as DNA, the CDR3 is TGTGCCAGCAGTCCGCCCTTCGGGGAGCTGTTTTTT. As protein: CASSPPFGELFF.

This rearrangement joins TRBV3-1 (or the pseudogene TRBV3-2) to TRBJ2-7; D unresolved. This CDR3 has 13 amino acids. Germline V CDR1 and CDR2: LGHDT, YNNKEL (reference sequence). V lost 0 bases and J lost 4, with 7 bases in between. CDR3 in DNA: TGTGCCAGCAGCCAAGATGATGTGTACGAGCAGTACTTC. Its translation: CASSQDDVYEQYF.

This clone was counted once. CDR3 loop: CASSYGSRKAYGYTF. The CDR3 DNA reads as TGTGCCAGCAGTTACGGGTCTCGAAAAGCCTATGGCTACACCTTC. This chain joins TRBV6-5 and TRBJ1-2; D is undetermined. CDR1 MNHEY and CDR2 SVGAGI come from the germline V gene. The V gene lost 2 bases and the J gene lost 4 bases, with 14 bases spanning the gap. The CDR3 covers 15 residues.

The genes are TRBV30 and TRBJ1-5, with D unresolved. The CDR3 has 14 amino acids. Germline V lookup: CDR1 GTSNPN, CDR2 SVGIG (reference sequence). V was cut by 2 bases and J by 7 bases, with 15 bases left in between. As DNA, the CDR3 is TGTGCCTGGAGTCGGAGGTTCGGGGAACAGCCCCAGCATTTT. This encodes CAWSRRFGEQPQHF.

The chain is built from TRBV15 and TRBJ2-2; D remains ambiguous. Trimming stripped 4 bases from V and 1 base from J, with 7 bases between. The germline gives CDR1 LNHNV, CDR2 YYDKDF (reference sequence). The CDR3 is 14 residues long. CDR3 sequence: CATSIGQNTGELFF. CDR3 nucleotides: TGTGCCACCAGCATCGGCCAGAACACCGGGGAGCTGTTTTTT.

The chain employs TRBV3-1 (or the pseudogene TRBV3-2) and TRBJ1-4; D unclear. The germline gives CDR1 LGHDT, CDR2 YNNKEL (reference sequence). This CDR3 spans 16 amino acids. With 4 bases removed from V and 4 bases from J, the gap between germline ends came to 16 bases. CDR3 in DNA: TGTGCCAGCAGCCCCCGACTGGGAAACTATAATGAAAAACTGTTTTTT. Amino acids: CASSPRLGNYNEKLFF.

This sequence joins TRBV7-3 and TRBJ1-6; 7 positions match TRBD1. The CDR3 totals 16 residues. CDR1 and CDR2 (germline): SGHTA, FQGTGA. J gave up 7 bases and V 3 bases, and 9 bases lay outside the gene matches. CDR3 region: CASSFGGGGMNSPLHF. As DNA, the CDR3 is TGTGCCAGCAGCTTCGGGGGAGGGGGCATGAATTCACCCCTCCACTTT.